The rows below give T cell receptor beta chains drawn from one sample of a study of brain metastases from non-small cell lung cancer. TCRdb's table, derived via immunoSEQ multiplex PCR, lists solely in-frame clones and lacks some. The sample contains several thousand clones, 70% to 90% of which appear only once. Material for sequencing was tissue from a brain metastasis. These receptors were taken from a donor at least 40 years old with non-small cell lung cancer. The CDR3 runs from the conserved cysteine through the conserved F or W. A D gene is named only where the DNA matches it firmly. Size is omitted from some rows. Given values are once, few, many or a class for expanded clones.

CDR3,DNA,size,V,J,D
CASSVSGNTIYF,TGCGCCAGCAGCGTCTCTGGAAACACCATATATTTT,.,TRBV10-2,TRBJ1-3,.
CASSLSWVRGEQFF,TGTGCCAGCAGCTTAAGTTGGGTCCGGGGTGAGCAGTTCTTC,.,TRBV7-3,TRBJ2-1,.
CASSPGPTIFYGYTF,TGTGCCAGCAGCCCCGGACCGACAATTTTCTATGGCTACACCTTC,once,TRBV6-5,TRBJ1-2,.
CASSLGDRVSYNEQFF,TGTGCCAGCAGCTTAGGGGACAGGGTTTCCTACAATGAGCAGTTCTTC,.,TRBV5-8,TRBJ2-1,TRBD1
CASIPRGQGRTGELFF,TGTGCCAGTATCCCCCGTGGGCAGGGGCGAACCGGGGAGCTGTTTTTT,.,TRBV19,TRBJ2-2,.
CASSQGSGASNQPQHF,TGTGCCAGCAGCCAGGGTTCCGGGGCGAGCAATCAGCCCCAGCATTTT,.,TRBV3-1/TRBV3-2,TRBJ1-5,.
CASTLSGGFDGYTF,TGTGCCAGCACTCTCTCTGGGGGGTTCGATGGCTACACCTTC,.,TRBV6-5,TRBJ1-2,.
CASSVRSTVNQPQHF,TGTGCCAGTAGTGTTAGGTCAACCGTAAATCAGCCCCAGCATTTT,.,TRBV19,TRBJ1-5,.
CASSQGGRPSDRTYGYTF,TGTGCCAGCAGCCAGGGCGGCCGCCCCTCGGACAGGACGTATGGCTACACCTTC,.,TRBV14,TRBJ1-2,TRBD1
CASSYLAGGLLDEQFF,TGTGCCAGCAGTTACCTAGCGGGGGGCCTTTTGGATGAGCAGTTCTTC,.,TRBV6-5,TRBJ2-1,TRBD2
CASSLRGYNEQFF,TGTGCCAGCAGTTTGCGGGGCTACAATGAGCAGTTCTTC,.,TRBV6-5,TRBJ2-1,.
CASRRGQVSSEAFF,TGTGCCAGCAGGCGAGGTCAGGTTAGTTCTGAAGCTTTCTTT,.,TRBV25-1,TRBJ1-1,.
CASSTDRAQGQPQHF,TGTGCCAGTAGTACCGACAGGGCTCAGGGGCAGCCCCAGCATTTT,.,TRBV19,TRBJ1-5,TRBD1
CASSLQSLEQFF,TGTGCCAGCAGTTTGCAGTCGCTCGAGCAGTTCTTC,.,TRBV12-3/TRBV12-4,TRBJ2-1,.
CVSGLAGGSDTQYF,TGTGTCAGCGGTCTAGCGGGGGGCTCAGATACGCAGTATTTT,.,TRBV3-1/TRBV3-2,TRBJ2-3,TRBD2
CASSFQSTPLHF,TGTGCCAGCAGTTTCCAGTCTACACCCCTCCACTTT,.,TRBV28,TRBJ1-6,.
CASSTQGHQPQHF,TGTGCCAGTAGTACACAGGGCCATCAGCCCCAGCATTTT,.,TRBV19,TRBJ1-5,.
CASSNLAGTYNEQFF,TGTGCCAGCAGCAATCTAGCGGGAACATACAATGAGCAGTTCTTC,.,TRBV5-5,TRBJ2-1,TRBD2
CASSQEGGTGRTDTQYF,TGCGCCAGCAGCCAAGAGGGAGGGACAGGGAGGACAGATACGCAGTATTTT,.,TRBV4-1,TRBJ2-3,TRBD1
CASRIGETQYF,TGTGCCAGCAGAATAGGAGAGACCCAGTACTTC,.,TRBV28,TRBJ2-5,.
CASSPKQGATQYF,TGTGCCAGCTCACCAAAACAGGGGGCGACCCAGTACTTC,.,TRBV18,TRBJ2-5,TRBD1
CASSPRQESYGYTF,TGTGCCAGCAGTCCACGACAGGAGTCATATGGCTACACCTTC,.,TRBV7-9,TRBJ1-2,.
CASSGTDTWRNTGELFF,TGTGCCAGCAGCGGCACTGACACGTGGAGGAACACCGGGGAGCTGTTTTTT,.,TRBV5-4,TRBJ2-2,.
CASRTSRNTEAFF,TGTGCCAGCAGAACCTCACGGAACACTGAAGCTTTCTTT,.,TRBV6-6,TRBJ1-1,.
CASSDRGIRRGYTF,TGTGCCAGTAGCGACAGGGGAATCCGACGGGGCTACACCTTC,.,TRBV19,TRBJ1-2,TRBD1
CASSVYGEAFF,TGTGCCAGCAGTGTATACGGAGAAGCTTTCTTT,.,TRBV2,TRBJ1-1,.
CAWSRDTNEKLFF,TGTGCCTGGAGCCGAGATACTAATGAAAAACTGTTTTTT,.,TRBV30,TRBJ1-4,.
CASSYLGTSYEQYF,TGTGCCAGTAGTTACCTAGGCACTTCCTACGAGCAGTACTTC,.,TRBV6-5,TRBJ2-7,.
CASSLVGPGYGYTF,TGTGCCAGCAGCTTAGTTGGCCCAGGCTATGGCTACACCTTC,.,TRBV7-2,TRBJ1-2,.
CASSPGLAGVETQYF,TGTGCCAGCAGCCCGGGACTAGCGGGAGTGGAGACCCAGTACTTC,.,TRBV7-7,TRBJ2-5,TRBD2
CASTRGDPRAEAFF,TGTGCCAGTACCCGTGGGGACCCGAGGGCTGAAGCTTTTTTT,.,TRBV19,TRBJ1-1,.
CASSPSAGRHSPLHF,TGTGCCAGCAGTCCCTCGGCAGGGAGGCATTCACCTCTCCACTTT,.,TRBV27,TRBJ1-6,.
CASSSLGGGTEQFF,TGTGCCAGCAGTTCCTTAGGGGGGGGAACTGAGCAGTTCTTC,.,TRBV6-6,TRBJ2-1,.
CASSWTGFNSPLHF,TGCGCCAGCAGCTGGACAGGCTTCAATTCACCCCTCCACTTT,.,TRBV5-1,TRBJ1-6,TRBD1
CASSIPRTPGLAGRGTGELFF,TGTGCCAGTAGTATCCCTAGAACCCCGGGACTAGCGGGAAGGGGCACCGGGGAGCTGTTTTTT,.,TRBV19,TRBJ2-2,TRBD2
CASSLQVWGEQYF,TGTGCCAGCAGTTTGCAGGTCTGGGGGGAGCAGTACTTC,large,TRBV12-3/TRBV12-4,TRBJ2-7,.
CASSERRGYNEQFF,TGTGCCAGCAGTGAAAGAAGGGGCTACAATGAGCAGTTCTTC,.,TRBV2,TRBJ2-1,.
CASSPRDRTWASTNEKLFF,TGTGCCAGCAGCCCCCGTGACAGGACTTGGGCTTCAACTAATGAAAAACTGTTTTTT,.,TRBV3-1/TRBV3-2,TRBJ1-4,.
CASSFSGAGGIQYF,TGTGCCAGTAGCTTTTCGGGGGCCGGAGGCATTCAGTACTTC,.,TRBV5-4,TRBJ2-4,.
CASSKKRGPYEQYF,TGTGCCAGCAGCAAAAAGAGGGGGCCCTACGAGCAGTACTTC,.,TRBV21-1,TRBJ2-7,.
CASSALASGGVTDTQYF,TGCGCCAGCAGCGCCCTAGCTAGCGGAGGGGTCACAGATACGCAGTATTTT,.,TRBV5-1,TRBJ2-3,TRBD2
CSVGGTDRGGYTF,TGCAGCGTCGGGGGGACGGACAGGGGTGGCTACACCTTC,.,TRBV29-1,TRBJ1-2,TRBD1
CATSTRTGSGYTF,TGTGCCACCAGCACACGGACCGGGAGCGGCTACACCTTC,.,TRBV15,TRBJ1-2,.
CASSLGASEQFF,TGTGCCAGCAGCTTAGGGGCCAGCGAGCAGTTCTTC,.,TRBV7-2,TRBJ2-1,.
CASSLRGQGRYGYTF,TGTGCCAGCAGTTTACGGGGACAGGGTCGATATGGCTACACCTTC,.,TRBV28,TRBJ1-2,TRBD1